These T cell receptor beta chains were read from a single sample in a study of monozygotic twins with inflammatory bowel disease. Reanalyzing the 5' RACE reads, TCRdb keeps one entry per CDR3 protein, without DNA. The sample table sets out approximately 400,000 distinct CDR3 sequences. The sequencing sample was made of blood. The origin of the receptors is a human donor with ulcerative colitis or Crohn's disease, or a healthy co-twin of an affected twin (not recorded which). Each CDR3 is given with its conserved first and last residue.

TRBJ2-2	TRBV25-1	CASSEGDGIAGELFF
TRBJ1-2	TRBV28	CASSLSQRPYGYTF
TRBJ2-2	TRBV4-3	CASSQELAGANTGELFF
TRBJ1-5	TRBV6-2/TRBV6-3	CASSYSESYQPQHF
TRBJ1-2	TRBV4-1	CASSQRGLGGYTF
TRBJ1-5	TRBV20-1	CSARLTGVNQPQHF
TRBJ2-3	TRBV9	CASSVEGGSADTQYF
TRBJ2-7	TRBV5-1	CASSLAVGDRGHEQYF
TRBJ2-6	TRBV5-1	CASSLEGGANVLTF
TRBJ1-2	TRBV20-1	CSARRSGNYGYTF
TRBJ2-3	TRBV7-8	CASSSKTSGRWADTQYF
TRBJ1-2	TRBV6-5	CASSYSTEGAGGYTF
TRBJ2-5	TRBV11-2	CASSLVRWQGETQYF
TRBJ2-1	TRBV11-2	CASSLETIGREQFF
TRBJ2-3	TRBV20-1	CSAPPPDRVDTQYF
TRBJ1-5	TRBV7-9	CASSLGQINSNQPQHF
TRBJ2-3	TRBV5-1	CASSPSGVRTDTQYF
TRBJ2-2	TRBV5-1	CASSRGLPGVPGELFF
TRBJ1-1	TRBV5-1	CASSFPRQGGTEAFF